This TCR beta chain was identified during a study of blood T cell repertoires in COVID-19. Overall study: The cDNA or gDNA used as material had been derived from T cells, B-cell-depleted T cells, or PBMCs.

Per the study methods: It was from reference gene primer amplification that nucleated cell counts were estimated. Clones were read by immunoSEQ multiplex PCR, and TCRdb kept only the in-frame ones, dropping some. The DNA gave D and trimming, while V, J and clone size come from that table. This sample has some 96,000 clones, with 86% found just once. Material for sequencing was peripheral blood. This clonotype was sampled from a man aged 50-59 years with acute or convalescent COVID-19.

Here the CDR3 reads CASSSTSGISDTQYF. The CDR3 DNA is TGTGCCAGTAGTTCGACTAGCGGGATTAGTGATACGCAGTATTTT. The V gene is TRBV19, the J gene TRBJ2-3, with TRBD2 identical over 11 bases. This CDR3 is 15 amino acids long. Losses at the gene ends were 5 bases for V and 6 bases for J; bases not matched to a gene: 7. Germline V gives CDR1 LNHDA, CDR2 SQIVND (reference sequence).